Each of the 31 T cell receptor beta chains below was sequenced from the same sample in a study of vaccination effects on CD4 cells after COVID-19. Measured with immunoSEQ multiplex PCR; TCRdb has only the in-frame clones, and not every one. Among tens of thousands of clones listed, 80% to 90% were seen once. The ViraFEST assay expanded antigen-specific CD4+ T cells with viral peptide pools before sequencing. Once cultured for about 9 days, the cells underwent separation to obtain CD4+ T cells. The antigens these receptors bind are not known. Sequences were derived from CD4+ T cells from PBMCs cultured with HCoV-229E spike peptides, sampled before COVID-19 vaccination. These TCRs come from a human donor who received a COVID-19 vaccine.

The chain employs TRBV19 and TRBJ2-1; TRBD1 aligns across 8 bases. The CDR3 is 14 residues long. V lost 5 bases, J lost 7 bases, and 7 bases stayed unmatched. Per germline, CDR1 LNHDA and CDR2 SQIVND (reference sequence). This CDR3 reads CASSRTGTGNEQFF. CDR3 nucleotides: TGTGCCAGTAGTCGAACCGGGACAGGTAATGAGCAGTTCTTC.

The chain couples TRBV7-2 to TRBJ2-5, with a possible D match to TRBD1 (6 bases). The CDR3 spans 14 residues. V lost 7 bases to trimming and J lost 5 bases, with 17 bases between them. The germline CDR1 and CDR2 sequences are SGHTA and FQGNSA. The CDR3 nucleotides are TGTGCCAGCACGGGGATCAGGGGAAAGGAGACCCAGTACTTC. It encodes CASTGIRGKETQYF.

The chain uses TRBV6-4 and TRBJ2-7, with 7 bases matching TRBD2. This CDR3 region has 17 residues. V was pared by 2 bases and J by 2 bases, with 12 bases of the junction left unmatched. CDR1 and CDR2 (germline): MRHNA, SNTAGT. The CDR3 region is CASSDTVWGGRAYEQYV. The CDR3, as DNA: TGTGCCAGCAGTGACACGGTGTGGGGGGGTAGAGCCTACGAGCAGTACGTC.

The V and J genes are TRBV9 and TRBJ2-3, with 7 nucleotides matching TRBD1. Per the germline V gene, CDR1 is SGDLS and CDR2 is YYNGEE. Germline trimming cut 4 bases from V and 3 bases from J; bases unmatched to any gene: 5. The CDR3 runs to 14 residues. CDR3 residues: CASSSRGQTDTQYF. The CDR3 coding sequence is TGTGCCAGCAGCTCAAGGGGGCAAACAGATACGCAGTATTTT.

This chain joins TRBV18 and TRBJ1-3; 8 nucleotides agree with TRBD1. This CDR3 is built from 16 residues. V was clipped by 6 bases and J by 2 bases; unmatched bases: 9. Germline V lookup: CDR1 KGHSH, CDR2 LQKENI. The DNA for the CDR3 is TGTGCCAGCTCCCAATACAGGGGGGCGCCTGGAAACACCATATATTTT. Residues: CASSQYRGAPGNTIYF.

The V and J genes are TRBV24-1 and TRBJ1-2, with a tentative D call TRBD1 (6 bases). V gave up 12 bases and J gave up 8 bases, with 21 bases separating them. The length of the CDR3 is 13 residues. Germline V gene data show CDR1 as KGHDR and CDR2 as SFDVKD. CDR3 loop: CAASTERGRGYTF. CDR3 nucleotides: TGTGCCGCCTCCACCGAGAGGGGGAGGGGCTACACCTTC.

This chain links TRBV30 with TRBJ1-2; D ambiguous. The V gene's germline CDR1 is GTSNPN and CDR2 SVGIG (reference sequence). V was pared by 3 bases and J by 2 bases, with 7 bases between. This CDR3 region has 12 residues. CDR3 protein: CAWSQTNYGYTF. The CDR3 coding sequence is TGTGCCTGGAGCCAGACAAACTATGGCTACACCTTC.

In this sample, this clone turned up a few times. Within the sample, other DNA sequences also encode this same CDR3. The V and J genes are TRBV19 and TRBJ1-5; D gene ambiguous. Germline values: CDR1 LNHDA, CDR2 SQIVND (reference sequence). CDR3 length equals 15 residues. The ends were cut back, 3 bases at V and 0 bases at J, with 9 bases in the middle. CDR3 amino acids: CASSISVISNQPQHF. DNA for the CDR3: TGTGCCAGTAGTATTTCGGTTATTAGCAATCAGCCCCAGCATTTT.

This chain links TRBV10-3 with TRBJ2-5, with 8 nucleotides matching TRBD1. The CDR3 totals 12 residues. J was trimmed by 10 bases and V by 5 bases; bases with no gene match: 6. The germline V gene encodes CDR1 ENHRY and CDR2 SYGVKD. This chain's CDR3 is CAISLTGADQYF. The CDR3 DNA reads TGTGCCATCAGTTTGACAGGGGCCGACCAGTACTTC.

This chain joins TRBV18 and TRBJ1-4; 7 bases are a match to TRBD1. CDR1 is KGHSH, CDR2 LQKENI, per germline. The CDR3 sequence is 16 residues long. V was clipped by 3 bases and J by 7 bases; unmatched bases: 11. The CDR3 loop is CASSPRGGRGGEKLFF. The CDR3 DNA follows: TGTGCCAGCTCACCCAGGGGGGGCAGGGGGGGTGAAAAACTGTTTTTT.

CDR3 in amino acids: CASRILGGGPRQPQHF. CDR3 sequence (DNA): TGTGCCAGTAGAATCCTAGGGGGGGGGCCCAGACAGCCCCAGCATTTT. The V gene is TRBV19, the J gene TRBJ1-5; D may be TRBD1 (6 bases). V lost 6 bases to trimming and J lost 7 bases, with 22 bases between them. The length of the CDR3 is 16 residues. Germline CDR1 reads LNHDA; CDR2 reads SQIVND (reference sequence).

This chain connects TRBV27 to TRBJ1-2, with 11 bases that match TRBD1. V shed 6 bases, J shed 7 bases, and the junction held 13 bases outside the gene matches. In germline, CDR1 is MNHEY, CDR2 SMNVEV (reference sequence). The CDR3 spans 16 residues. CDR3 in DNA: TGTGCCAGCAGACCGGGACAGGGGGTTCTGCGAGCTGGCTACACCTTC. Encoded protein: CASRPGQGVLRAGYTF.

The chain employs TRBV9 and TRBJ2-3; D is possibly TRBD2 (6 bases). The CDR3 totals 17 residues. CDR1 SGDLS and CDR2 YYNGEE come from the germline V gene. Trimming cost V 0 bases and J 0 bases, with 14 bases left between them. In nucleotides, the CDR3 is TGTGCCAGCAGCGTAGGAGATTGGGGACTGAGCACAGATACGCAGTATTTT. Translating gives CASSVGDWGLSTDTQYF. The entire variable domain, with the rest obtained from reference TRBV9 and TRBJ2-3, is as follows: DSGVTQTPKHLITATGQRVTLRCSPRSGDLSVYWYQQSLDQGLQFLIQYYNGEERAKGNILERFSAQQFPDLHSELNLSSLELGDSALYFCASSVGDWGLSTDTQYFGPGTRLTVL.

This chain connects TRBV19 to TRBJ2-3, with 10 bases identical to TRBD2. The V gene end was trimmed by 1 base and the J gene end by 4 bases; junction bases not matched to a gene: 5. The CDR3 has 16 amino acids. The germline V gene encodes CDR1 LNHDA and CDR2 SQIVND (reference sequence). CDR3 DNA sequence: TGTGCCAGTAGTATAGGGAGCGGGGGGGGACCAGATACGCAGTATTTT. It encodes CASSIGSGGGPDTQYF.

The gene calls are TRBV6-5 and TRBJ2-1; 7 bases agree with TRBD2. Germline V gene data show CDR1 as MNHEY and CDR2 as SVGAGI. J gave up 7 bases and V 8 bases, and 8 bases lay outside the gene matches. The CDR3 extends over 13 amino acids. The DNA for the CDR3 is TGTGCCAGCCAGCTCAGCGGGGTGAATGAGCAGTTCTTC. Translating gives CASQLSGVNEQFF.

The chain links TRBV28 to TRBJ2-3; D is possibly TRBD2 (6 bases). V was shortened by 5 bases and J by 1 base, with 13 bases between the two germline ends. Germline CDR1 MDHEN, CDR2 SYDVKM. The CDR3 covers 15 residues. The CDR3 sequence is CASSPMGTRTDTQYF. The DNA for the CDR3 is TGTGCCAGCAGTCCCATGGGGACTCGCACAGATACGCAGTATTTT.

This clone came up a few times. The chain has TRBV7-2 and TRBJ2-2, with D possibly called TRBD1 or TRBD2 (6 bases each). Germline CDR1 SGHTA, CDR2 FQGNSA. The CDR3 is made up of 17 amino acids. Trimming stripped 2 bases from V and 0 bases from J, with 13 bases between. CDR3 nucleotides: TGTGCCAGCAGCTTAACGGGGGCAGCTGCGAACACCGGGGAGCTGTTTTTT. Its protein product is CASSLTGAAANTGELFF.

The CDR3 sequence is CASSQEETGPSSGNTIYF. CDR3 sequence (DNA): TGCGCCAGCAGCCAAGAGGAAACAGGCCCGAGCTCTGGAAACACCATATATTTT. The chain carries TRBV4-1 and TRBJ1-3, with a weak D call TRBD1 (5 bases). V was cut by 0 bases and J by 0 bases, with 15 bases left in between. The length of the CDR3 is 18 residues. The germline V gene encodes CDR1 MGHRA and CDR2 YSYEKL.

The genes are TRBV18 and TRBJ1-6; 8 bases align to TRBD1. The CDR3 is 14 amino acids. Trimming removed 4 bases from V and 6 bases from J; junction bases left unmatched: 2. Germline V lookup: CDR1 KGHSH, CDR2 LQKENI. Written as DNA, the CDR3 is TGTGCCAGCTCACAGGACAGGGTTAATTCACCCCTCCACTTT. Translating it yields CASSQDRVNSPLHF.

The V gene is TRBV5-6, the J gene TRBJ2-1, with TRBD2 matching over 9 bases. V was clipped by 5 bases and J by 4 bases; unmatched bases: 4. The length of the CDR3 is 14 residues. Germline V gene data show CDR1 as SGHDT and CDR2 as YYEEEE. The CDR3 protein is CASRLTSGYNEQFF. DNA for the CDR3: TGTGCCAGCAGACTGACTAGCGGTTACAATGAGCAGTTCTTC.

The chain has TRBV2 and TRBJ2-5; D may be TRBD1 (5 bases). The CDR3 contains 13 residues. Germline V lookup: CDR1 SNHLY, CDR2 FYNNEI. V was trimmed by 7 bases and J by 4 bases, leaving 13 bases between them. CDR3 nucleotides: TGTGCCAGCAACCCAACGCAGGGAGAGACCCAGTACTTC. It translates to CASNPTQGETQYF. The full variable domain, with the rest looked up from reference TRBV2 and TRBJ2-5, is EPEVTQTPSHQVTQMGQEVILRCVPISNHLYFYWYRQILGQKVEFLVSFYNNEISEKSEIFDDQFSVERPDGSNFTLKIRSTKLEDSAMYFCASNPTQGETQYFGPGTRLLVL.

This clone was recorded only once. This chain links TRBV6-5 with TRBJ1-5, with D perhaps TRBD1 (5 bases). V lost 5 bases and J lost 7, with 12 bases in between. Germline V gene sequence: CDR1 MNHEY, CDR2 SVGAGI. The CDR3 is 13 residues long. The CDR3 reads CASSRDRGQPQHF. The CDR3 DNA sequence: TGTGCCAGCAGTCGGGATAGGGGACAGCCCCAGCATTTT.

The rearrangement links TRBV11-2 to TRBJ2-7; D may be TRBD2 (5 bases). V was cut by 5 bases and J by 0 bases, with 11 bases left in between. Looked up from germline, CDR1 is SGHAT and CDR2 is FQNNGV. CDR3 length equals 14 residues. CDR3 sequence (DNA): TGTGCCAGCAGCCTCGGACTTCCCTCCTACGAGCAGTACGTC. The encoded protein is CASSLGLPSYEQYV.

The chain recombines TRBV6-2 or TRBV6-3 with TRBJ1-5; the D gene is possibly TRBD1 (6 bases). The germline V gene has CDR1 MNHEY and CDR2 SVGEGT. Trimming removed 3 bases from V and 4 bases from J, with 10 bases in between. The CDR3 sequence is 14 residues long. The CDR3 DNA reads TGTGCCAGCAGTTATCAGGGGAGGAATCAGCCCCAGCATTTT. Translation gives CASSYQGRNQPQHF.

The CDR3 spells CASSPFGGRVTGELFF. In nucleotides, the CDR3 is TGTGCCAGCTCACCCTTCGGGGGGCGCGTCACCGGGGAGCTGTTTTTT. The chain combines TRBV18 with TRBJ2-2; D might be TRBD2 (7 bases). Trimming pared 3 bases from V and 4 bases from J, leaving 15 bases between. The CDR3 totals 16 residues. Germline V gene sequence: CDR1 KGHSH, CDR2 LQKENI. The full variable domain, completed using reference TRBV18 and TRBJ2-2, is NAGVMQNPRHLVRRRGQEARLRCSPMKGHSHVYWYRQLPEEGLKFMVYLQKENIIDESGMPKERFSAEFPKEGPSILRIQQVVRGDSAAYFCASSPFGGRVTGELFFGEGSRLTVL.

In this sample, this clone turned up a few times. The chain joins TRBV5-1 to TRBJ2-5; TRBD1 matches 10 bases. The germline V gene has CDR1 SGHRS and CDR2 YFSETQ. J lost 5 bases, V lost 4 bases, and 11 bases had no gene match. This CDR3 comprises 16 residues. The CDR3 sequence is CASSTGTGETWETQYF. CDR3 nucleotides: TGCGCCAGCAGCACCGGGACAGGGGAGACGTGGGAGACCCAGTACTTC.

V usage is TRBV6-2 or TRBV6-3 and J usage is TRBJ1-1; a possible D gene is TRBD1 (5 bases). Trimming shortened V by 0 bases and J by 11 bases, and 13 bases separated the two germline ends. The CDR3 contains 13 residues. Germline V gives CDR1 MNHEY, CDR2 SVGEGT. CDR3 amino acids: CASSYSEPGHAFF. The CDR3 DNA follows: TGTGCCAGCAGTTACTCGGAACCAGGGCACGCTTTCTTT.

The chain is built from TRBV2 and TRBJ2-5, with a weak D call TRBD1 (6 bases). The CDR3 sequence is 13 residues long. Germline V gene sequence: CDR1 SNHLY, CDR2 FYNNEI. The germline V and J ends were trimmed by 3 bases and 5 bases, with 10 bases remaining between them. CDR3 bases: TGTGCCAGCAGTGACAACAGGGAGGAGACCCAGTACTTC. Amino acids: CASSDNREETQYF.

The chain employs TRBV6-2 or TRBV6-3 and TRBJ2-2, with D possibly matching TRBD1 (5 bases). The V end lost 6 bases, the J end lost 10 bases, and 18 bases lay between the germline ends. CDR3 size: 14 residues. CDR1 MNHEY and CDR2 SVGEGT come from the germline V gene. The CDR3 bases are TGTGCCAGCAGCGACGAGACAGCAATCTCGGAGCTGTTTTTT. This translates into CASSDETAISELFF.

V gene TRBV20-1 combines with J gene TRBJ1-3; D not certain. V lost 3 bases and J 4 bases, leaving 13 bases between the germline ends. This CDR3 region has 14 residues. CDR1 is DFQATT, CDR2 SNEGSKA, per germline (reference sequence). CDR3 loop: CSASVTSDGNTIYF. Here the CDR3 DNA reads TGCAGTGCTAGTGTCACCTCGGACGGAAACACCATATATTTT.

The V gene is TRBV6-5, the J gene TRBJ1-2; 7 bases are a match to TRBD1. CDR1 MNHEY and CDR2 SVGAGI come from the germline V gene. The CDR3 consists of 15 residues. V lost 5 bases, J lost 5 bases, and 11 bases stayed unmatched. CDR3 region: CASSPTYRGLYGYTF. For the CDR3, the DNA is TGTGCCAGCAGTCCGACCTACAGGGGCCTTTATGGCTACACCTTC.